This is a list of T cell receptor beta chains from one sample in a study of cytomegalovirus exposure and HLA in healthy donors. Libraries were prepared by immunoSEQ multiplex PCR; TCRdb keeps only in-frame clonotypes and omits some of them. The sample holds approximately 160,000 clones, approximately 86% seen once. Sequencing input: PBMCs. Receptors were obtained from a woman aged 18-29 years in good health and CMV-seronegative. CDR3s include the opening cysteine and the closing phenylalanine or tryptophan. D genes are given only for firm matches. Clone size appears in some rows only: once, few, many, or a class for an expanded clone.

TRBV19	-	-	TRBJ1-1	TGTGCCAGTAGTAACAGGGTCCACACTGAAGCTTTCTTT	CASSNRVHTEAFF
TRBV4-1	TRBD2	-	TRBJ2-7	TGCGCCAGCAGCCAAGCCCCAAGGACTAGCGGGTACTACGAGCAGTACTTC	CASSQAPRTSGYYEQYF
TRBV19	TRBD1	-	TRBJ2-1	TGTGCCAGTAGTATCGGGACAGGGGTGGGTGAGCAGTTCTTC	CASSIGTGVGEQFF
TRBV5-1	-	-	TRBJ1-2	TGCGCCAGCAGCCTAGCTACGCGGGGGCACAACTATGGCTACACCTTC	CASSLATRGHNYGYTF
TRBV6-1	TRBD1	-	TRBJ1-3	TGTGCCGTCGTAGGACAGGCCACAAACACCATATATTTT	CAVVGQATNTIYF
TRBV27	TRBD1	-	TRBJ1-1	TGTGCCAGCAGTCTGACAGGGGGGGAGAACACTGAAGCTTTCTTT	CASSLTGGENTEAFF
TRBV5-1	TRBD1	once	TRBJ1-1	TGCGCCAGCAGCGTCCAGGGGGGTGAAGCTTTCTTT	CASSVQGGEAFF
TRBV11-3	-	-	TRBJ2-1	TGTGCCAGCAGCTCGGGATCAAGCTCCTACAATGAGCAGTTCTTC	CASSSGSSSYNEQFF
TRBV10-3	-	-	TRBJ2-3	TGTGCCATCAGTGATGTGCCGGACAACCGATGGGCAGATACGCAGTATTTT	CAISDVPDNRWADTQYF
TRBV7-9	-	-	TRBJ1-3	TGTGCCAGCAGCCCCGGGGACAGAAACACCATATATTTT	CASSPGDRNTIYF
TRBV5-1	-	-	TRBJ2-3	TGCGCCAGCAGCCCTGTCGGGGATACGCAGTATTTT	CASSPVGDTQYF
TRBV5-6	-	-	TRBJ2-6	TGTGCCAGCAGCTTGGCTCAGCGGTCTGGGGCCAACGTCCTGACTTTC	CASSLAQRSGANVLTF
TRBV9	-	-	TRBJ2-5	TGTGCCAGCAGCGTTGAGGAGCGGGCGCCGCGAGCGGCCCAGTACTTC	CASSVEERAPRAAQYF
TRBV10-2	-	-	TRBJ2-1	TGCGCCAGCAGTGAGTTGAGAAGTTTTACTGAGCAGTTCTTC	CASSELRSFTEQFF
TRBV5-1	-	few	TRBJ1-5	TGCGCCAGCAGCTTGGGGGCGCGGGGAGGCAATCAGCCCCAGCATTTT	CASSLGARGGNQPQHF
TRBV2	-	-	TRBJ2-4	TGTGCCAGCAGTGAAAGACAGATTTTAGCCAAAAACATTCAGTACTTC	CASSERQILAKNIQYF
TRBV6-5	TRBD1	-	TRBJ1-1	TGTGCCAGCAGTCCGACAGGGTACGAAGCTTTCTTT	CASSPTGYEAFF
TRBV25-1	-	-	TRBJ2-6	TGTGCCAGCAGCGGGAGCTCTGGGGCCAACGTCCTGACTTTC	CASSGSSGANVLTF
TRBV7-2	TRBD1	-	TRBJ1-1	TGTGCCACCCGAATGAGGTCCCGGGACAGGGGTTATATGAACACTGAAGCTTTCTTT	CATRMRSRDRGYMNTEAFF
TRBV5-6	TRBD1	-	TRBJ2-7	TGTGCCAGCAGCTTGAGGGGGACAGGGCTGAGGGGATTCTACGAGCAGTACTTC	CASSLRGTGLRGFYEQYF
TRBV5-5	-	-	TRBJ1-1	TGTGCCAGCAGCTTGTATAACACTGAAGCTTTCTTT	CASSLYNTEAFF